This T cell receptor beta chain is from a study of OX40 agonist ivuxolimab in advanced cancers. The repertoire was sequenced with immunoSEQ multiplex PCR; TCRdb's copy has only in-frame clones and lacks some. The sample holds tens of thousands of clones, around 80% seen once. V shed 8 bases and J 6 bases; nucleotides not matched to a gene: 6. CDR1 is SGHNT and CDR2 is YENEEA in the germline V gene. CDR3 size: 12 residues. The chain recombines TRBV11-3 with TRBJ1-2; 7 bases line up with TRBD1. The input for sequencing was CD4+ or CD8+ T cells sorted from blood, taken in a trial of the OX40 agonist ivuxolimab. The receptor was isolated from an adult with an advanced solid tumor such as melanoma, head and neck, liver or kidney cancer. DNA for the CDR3: TGTGCCAGCGCCCAGGGGGTGGATGGCTACACCTTC. This sequence encodes CASAQGVDGYTF.